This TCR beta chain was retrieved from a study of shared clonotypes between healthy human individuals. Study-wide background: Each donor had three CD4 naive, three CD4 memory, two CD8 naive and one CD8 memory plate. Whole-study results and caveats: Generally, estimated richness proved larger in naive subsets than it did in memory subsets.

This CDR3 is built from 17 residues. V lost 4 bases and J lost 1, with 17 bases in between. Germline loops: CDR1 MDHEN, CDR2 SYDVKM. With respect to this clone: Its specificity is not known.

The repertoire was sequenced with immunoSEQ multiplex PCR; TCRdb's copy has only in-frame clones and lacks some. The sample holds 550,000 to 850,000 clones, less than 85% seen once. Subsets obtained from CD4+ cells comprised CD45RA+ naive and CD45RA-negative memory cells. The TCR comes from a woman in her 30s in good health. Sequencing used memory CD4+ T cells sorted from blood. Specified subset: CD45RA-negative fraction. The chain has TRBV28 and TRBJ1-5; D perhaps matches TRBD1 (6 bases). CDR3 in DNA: TGTGCCAGCAGTTCTGACCTGGGGGGGCTCAGCAATCAGCCCCAGCATTTT. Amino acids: CASSSDLGGLSNQPQHF.